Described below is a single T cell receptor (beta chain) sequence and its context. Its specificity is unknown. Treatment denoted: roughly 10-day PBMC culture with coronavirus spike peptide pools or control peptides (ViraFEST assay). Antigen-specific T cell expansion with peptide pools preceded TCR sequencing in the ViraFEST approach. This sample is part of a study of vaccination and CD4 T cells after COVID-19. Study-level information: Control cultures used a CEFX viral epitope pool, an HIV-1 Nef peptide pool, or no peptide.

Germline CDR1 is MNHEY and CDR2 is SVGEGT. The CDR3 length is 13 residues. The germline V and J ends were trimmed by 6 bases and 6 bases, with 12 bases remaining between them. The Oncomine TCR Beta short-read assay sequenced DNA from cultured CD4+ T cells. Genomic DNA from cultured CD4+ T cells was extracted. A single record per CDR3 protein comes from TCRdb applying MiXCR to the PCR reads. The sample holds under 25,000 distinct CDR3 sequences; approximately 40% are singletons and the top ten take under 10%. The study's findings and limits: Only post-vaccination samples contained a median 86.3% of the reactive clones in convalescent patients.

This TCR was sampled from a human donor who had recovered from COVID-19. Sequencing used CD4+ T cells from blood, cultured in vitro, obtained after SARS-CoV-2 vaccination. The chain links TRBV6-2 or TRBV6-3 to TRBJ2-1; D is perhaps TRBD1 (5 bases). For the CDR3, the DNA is TGTGCCAGCAGGATTGACAGCCTCAATGAGCAGTTCTTC. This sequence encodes CASRIDSLNEQFF.